This TCR beta chain was captured by sequencing in a study of cytomegalovirus exposure and HLA in healthy donors. With 60 Vbeta and 13 Jbeta primers, the PCR was carried out. Profiling relied on immunoSEQ multiplex PCR, and the TCRdb table lists in-frame clones only, not all of them. In the table there are about 140,000 clones, roughly three quarters of which are singletons. The CDR3 is 12 amino acids. Germline lookup yields CDR1 LNHDA and CDR2 SQIVND (reference sequence). V shed 4 bases, J shed 6 bases, and the junction held 3 bases outside the gene matches. Material: PBMCs. This clonotype originated in a man aged 25 to 40 in good health and CMV-seronegative. V and J are TRBV19 and TRBJ2-7, with 7 bases matching TRBD1. Written as DNA, the CDR3 is TGTGCCAGTAGTACTACAGGGGTCGAGCAGTACTTC. It yields the protein CASSTTGVEQYF.